The clone carrying this T cell receptor beta chain was seen more than once but under ten times. This CDR3 contains 14 residues. CDR1 and CDR2 from the germline V gene are SGHDT and YYEEEE. V lost 4 bases and J lost 1; bases outside the gene matches: 3. Measured with immunoSEQ multiplex PCR; TCRdb has only the in-frame clones, and not every one. The profile shows roughly 260,000 clones, around 86% of them singletons. The sample originates from a study of blood T cell repertoires in COVID-19. Sequences were obtained from peripheral blood. The V gene is TRBV5-6, the J gene TRBJ1-2; 8 bases are a match to TRBD1. The receptor was derived from a man in his forties who had recovered from COVID-19. The CDR3 coding sequence is TGTGCCAGCAGCCCGACAGGGGATAACTATGGCTACACCTTC. It encodes CASSPTGDNYGYTF.